Below, 18 T cell receptor beta chains from the same sample are listed, as sequenced in a study of T cell responses to AZD1222 COVID-19 vaccine. The protocol was immunoSEQ multiplex PCR, while the TCRdb copy is restricted to in-frame clones and leaves out a portion. The sample holds some 150,000 clones, 82% seen once. Material: peripheral blood, obtained on day 0 of MenACWY control vaccination. The receptors were sampled from an adult in good health.

J is TRBJ1-5 and V is TRBV7-8; TRBD1 aligns across 9 bases. V was pared by 1 base and J by 5 bases, with 3 bases of the junction left unmatched. The CDR3 length is 15 residues. Germline CDR1 and CDR2: SGHVS and FQNEAQ. The CDR3 bases are TGTGCCAGCAGCTTAGTACAGGGGGCTCATCAGCCCCAGCATTTT. As protein: CASSLVQGAHQPQHF.

This clone was observed once. The gene calls are TRBV5-1 and TRBJ2-1; D remains unclear. V shed 0 bases and J shed 1 base, with 5 bases lying between them. The CDR3 consists of 14 residues. The germline CDR1 and CDR2 sequences are SGHRS and YFSETQ. The CDR3 region is CASSLGGSYNEQFF. CDR3 in DNA: TGCGCCAGCAGCTTGGGCGGATCCTACAATGAGCAGTTCTTC. The full variable domain, in which reference TRBV5-1 and TRBJ2-1 provide the parts outside the CDR3, is KAGVTQTPRYLIKTRGQQVTLSCSPISGHRSVSWYQQTPGQGLQFLFEYFSETQRNKGNFPGRFSGRQFSNSRSEMNVSTLELGDSALYLCASSLGGSYNEQFFGPGTRLTVL.

This rearrangement joins TRBV6-5 to TRBJ1-5; 9 bases match TRBD1. V shed 10 bases, J shed 5 bases, and the junction held 9 bases outside the gene matches. The V gene's germline CDR1 is MNHEY and CDR2 SVGAGI. The CDR3 is 14 amino acids. CDR3 DNA sequence: TGTGCCACCAAGAGACAGGGGGTGGATCAGCCCCAGCATTTT. It is translated as CATKRQGVDQPQHF.

The V and J genes are TRBV6-5 and TRBJ1-2; 8 nucleotides align to TRBD1. The CDR3 consists of 14 residues. Germline V gene data show CDR1 as MNHEY and CDR2 as SVGAGI. V lost 4 bases to trimming and J lost 8 bases; unmatched junction nucleotides: 9. This CDR3 reads CASSSPDRGVGYTF. CDR3 DNA sequence: TGTGCCAGCAGTTCCCCTGACAGGGGAGTAGGCTACACCTTC.

V and J are TRBV28 and TRBJ1-5; 9 bases align to TRBD1. The CDR3 has 17 amino acids. Per the germline V gene, CDR1 is MDHEN and CDR2 is SYDVKM. With V trimmed by 8 bases and J by 6 bases, 17 bases remained unmatched. In DNA form, the CDR3 reads TGTGCCAGCTCCGTTACCCTGGCCGGGACAGGGTTTCAGCCCCAGCATTTT. This encodes CASSVTLAGTGFQPQHF.

J is TRBJ2-5 and V is TRBV5-1, with TRBD1 matching 12 bases. From germline, CDR1 is SGHRS and CDR2 YFSETQ. This CDR3 spans 15 amino acids. Germline trimming cut 0 bases from V and 4 bases from J; bases unmatched to any gene: 1. The CDR3, as DNA: TGCGCCAGCAGCTTGGGGGGACAGGGGGCAGAGACCCAGTACTTC. Amino acid sequence: CASSLGGQGAETQYF.

This chain uses TRBV3-1 (or the pseudogene TRBV3-2) with TRBJ1-3; D not resolved. Trimming removed 1 base from V and 4 bases from J, with 5 bases in between. CDR1 and CDR2 from the germline V gene are LGHDT and YNNKEL (reference sequence). The CDR3 loop spans 13 amino acids. CDR3 coding DNA: TGTGCCAGCAGCCAAGGATGGGGAAACACCATATATTTT. Residues: CASSQGWGNTIYF.

J is TRBJ1-1 and V is TRBV6-5; D is unresolved. The length of the CDR3 is 14 residues. V lost 6 bases, J lost 1 base, and 12 bases lay in between. Germline lookup yields CDR1 MNHEY and CDR2 SVGAGI. CDR3 protein: CASSLGRRNTEAFF. The CDR3 DNA sequence: TGTGCCAGCAGCCTCGGACGGAGGAACACTGAAGCTTTCTTT.

This clone has just one count. The chain uses TRBV6-1 and TRBJ1-1; no firm D call. The germline CDR1 and CDR2 sequences are MNHNS and SASEGT. This CDR3 is 13 amino acids long. Between the trimmed V and J ends, which lost 1 base and 8 bases, there was a span of 11 bases. The CDR3 loop is CASSEVVGLEAFF. For the CDR3, the DNA is TGTGCCAGCAGTGAAGTGGTGGGTTTGGAAGCTTTCTTT.

J is TRBJ1-4 and V is TRBV5-1; 7 nucleotides match TRBD1. The trim removed 3 bases at V and 5 bases at J, leaving 7 bases unmatched. CDR1 and CDR2 from the germline V gene are SGHRS and YFSETQ. The CDR3 is 15 amino acids. The CDR3 sequence: CASSWGQRTNEKLFF. For the CDR3, the DNA is TGCGCCAGCAGCTGGGGACAGAGGACGAATGAAAAACTGTTTTTT.

The chain carries TRBV19 and TRBJ1-5; D might be TRBD1 (5 bases). CDR1 and CDR2 (germline): LNHDA, SQIVND (reference sequence). The CDR3 consists of 16 residues. Trimming left V 2 bases short and J 8 bases short, with 19 bases between. CDR3 in DNA: TGTGCCAGTAGTATACCCACGTCGTCAGGGATGAAGCCCCAGCATTTT. Translation gives CASSIPTSSGMKPQHF.

The chain recombines TRBV9 with TRBJ2-4; D is uncertain. The CDR3 is 20 residues long. V was cut by 0 bases and J by 2 bases, with 24 bases left in between. CDR1 SGDLS and CDR2 YYNGEE come from the germline V gene. CDR3 nucleotide sequence: TGTGCCAGCAGCGTAGTTTCGCTTAGGATTATTTCCTTATCCAAAAACATTCAGTACTTC. Translation: CASSVVSLRIISLSKNIQYF.

This clone has a single count. The chain is built from TRBV5-1 and TRBJ2-2; the D is unclear. The length of the CDR3 is 13 residues. Trimming took off 3 bases at V and 1 base at J, with 4 bases between the two ends. Germline V gene lookup returns CDR1 SGHRS and CDR2 YFSETQ. In nucleotides, the CDR3 is TGCGCCAGCAGCTCCCAGAACACCGGGGAGCTGTTTTTT. This gives the protein CASSSQNTGELFF.

The chain has TRBV6-6 and TRBJ2-2; either TRBD1 or TRBD2 may supply D (5 bases each). The germline V gene has CDR1 MNHNY and CDR2 SVGAGI (reference sequence). The V gene lost 4 bases and the J gene lost 3 bases, with 12 bases spanning the gap. This CDR3 is built from 15 residues. The CDR3 nucleotides read TGTGCCAGCAGTTTCTGGGGGTGGGACACCGGGGAGCTGTTTTTT. Residues: CASSFWGWDTGELFF.

The J gene is TRBJ2-2, the V gene TRBV13, with a tentative D call TRBD2 (6 bases). Germline loops: CDR1 PRHDT, CDR2 FYEKMQ (reference sequence). The CDR3 totals 16 residues. Trimming took 5 bases from V and 0 from J, leaving 13 bases between them. As DNA, the CDR3 is TGTGCCAGCAGCGTTATTGCGGGATCGAACACCGGGGAGCTGTTTTTT. Translating gives CASSVIAGSNTGELFF.

CDR3 amino acids: CASSDATDTQYF. CDR3 DNA: TGTGCCAGCAGTGATGCCACAGATACGCAGTATTTT. The chain couples TRBV2 to TRBJ2-3; no definite D call. The germline V and J ends were trimmed by 3 bases and 2 bases, with 3 bases remaining between them. The CDR3 loop spans 12 amino acids. Germline lookup yields CDR1 SNHLY and CDR2 FYNNEI.

For the CDR3, the DNA is TGTGCCAGCAGTTACGGCTATAATTCACCCCTCCACTTT. This sequence encodes CASSYGYNSPLHF. The rearrangement links TRBV6-5 to TRBJ1-6; unclear D gene. This CDR3 is 13 amino acids long. The germline CDR1 and CDR2 sequences are MNHEY and SVGAGI. Trimming stripped 2 bases from V and 3 bases from J, with 2 bases between.

This clone was picked up a small number of times. The gene calls are TRBV25-1 and TRBJ1-1, with a weak D call TRBD1 (5 bases). Trimming stripped 1 base from V and 4 bases from J, with 7 bases between. This CDR3 comprises 13 residues. Germline assignment: CDR1 MGHDK and CDR2 SYGVNS. For the CDR3, the DNA is TGTGCCAGCAGTGAATTTGGGACCACTGAAGCTTTCTTT. Translated: CASSEFGTTEAFF.